Shown below are 17 T cell receptor beta chains from a single sample sequenced in a study of T-cell memory formation after mild COVID-19. TCRdb re-analysed the 5' RACE reads in MiXCR, keeping a single row per CDR3 protein. The sample contains more than 300,000 distinct CDR3 sequences, roughly an eighth of which appear only once. Sequencing was done on a sample of PBMCs or a T cell subset sorted from them (not recorded which). These receptors originate from a man between 18 and 29 years old who had mild COVID-19 (a few samples of this study predate the infection). Cell type and time point are not known.

This clonotype was counted a few times. DNA of the CDR3: TGTGCCAGCAGCCAAGATCGGCCTAGCGGGGGGGCAGATACGCAGTATTTT. Translated: CASSQDRPSGGADTQYF. This chain joins TRBV4-2 and TRBJ2-3; TRBD2 agrees at 12 bases. J was trimmed by 4 bases and V by 0 bases; bases with no gene match: 5. Germline V lookup: CDR1 LGHNA, CDR2 YNFKEQ. CDR3 length: 17 amino acids.

CDR3 coding DNA: TGTGCCAGTAATGCCATTGAGAGGGACTATGGCTACACCTTC. The encoded protein is CASNAIERDYGYTF. The chain combines TRBV19 with TRBJ1-2; no firm D call. The CDR3 consists of 14 residues. Germline CDR1 is LNHDA and CDR2 is SQIVND (reference sequence). Trimming cost V 7 bases and J 3 bases, with 15 bases left between them.

This clonotype was detected ten times or more. CDR3 nucleotides: TGCAGTGCTAGAGACAGGGAATACGAGCAGTACGTC. Its protein product is CSARDREYEQYV. This chain uses TRBV20-1 with TRBJ2-7; D might be TRBD1 (5 bases). V was clipped by 0 bases and J by 4 bases, with 7 bases between them. From germline, CDR1 is DFQATT and CDR2 SNEGSKA (reference sequence). This CDR3 spans 12 amino acids.

In its sample, this clonotype was seen a few times. This chain joins TRBV4-3 and TRBJ2-2, with D tentatively TRBD1 or TRBD2 (5 bases each). The germline gives CDR1 LGHNA, CDR2 YSLEER. The CDR3 runs to 13 residues. V lost 1 base and J 11 bases, leaving 11 bases between the germline ends. This CDR3 reads CASSQVPGLELFF. In nucleotides, the CDR3 is TGCGCCAGCAGCCAAGTCCCGGGGCTTGAGCTGTTTTTT.

In nucleotides, the CDR3 is TGTGCCAGCAGCCGCCCCGTGTGGGAGCTGTTTTTT. Residues: CASSRPVWELFF. The chain combines TRBV6-2 or TRBV6-3 with TRBJ2-2; D gene ambiguous. The length of the CDR3 is 12 residues. Per germline, CDR1 MNHEY and CDR2 SVGEGT. With 6 bases removed from V and 9 bases from J, the gap between germline ends came to 11 bases.

This clonotype was picked up a small number of times. The chain uses TRBV2 and TRBJ2-7, with D tentatively TRBD1 or TRBD2 (5 bases each). V was clipped by 7 bases and J by 0 bases, with 13 bases between them. The CDR3 extends over 14 amino acids. Germline V gene data show CDR1 as SNHLY and CDR2 as FYNNEI. As DNA, the CDR3 is TGTGCCAGCAAATCCGGGGCTAACTCCTACGAGCAGTACTTC. It specifies CASKSGANSYEQYF.

The CDR3 loop is CASSPLRTGPDTEAFF. Written as DNA, the CDR3 is TGTGCCAGCAGCCCACTAAGGACAGGGCCCGACACTGAAGCTTTCTTT. This sequence joins TRBV7-9 and TRBJ1-1, with TRBD1 matching 8 bases. The trim removed 5 bases at V and 3 bases at J, leaving 11 bases unmatched. The germline CDR1 and CDR2 sequences are SEHNR and FQNEAQ (reference sequence). The CDR3 covers 16 residues. Drawing the rest from reference TRBV7-9 and TRBJ1-1, the complete variable domain is DTGVSQNPRHKITKRGQNVTFRCDPISEHNRLYWYRQTLGQGPEFLTYFQNEAQLEKSRLLSDRFSAERPKGSFSTLEIQRTEQGDSAMYLCASSPLRTGPDTEAFFGQGTRLTVV.

V gene TRBV4-2 combines with J gene TRBJ1-2, with TRBD1 matching 7 bases. The ends lost 0 bases at V and 7 bases at J; junction bases unmatched: 8. The CDR3 is 15 amino acids. Germline CDR1 is LGHNA and CDR2 is YNFKEQ. The CDR3: CASSQEPGQGGGYTF. CDR3 coding DNA: TGTGCCAGCAGCCAAGAACCGGGCCAGGGGGGTGGCTACACCTTC.

This clonotype was detected a few times. CDR3 protein: CASSQETEETQYF. The CDR3 DNA sequence: TGTGCCAGCAGCCAAGAAACTGAAGAGACCCAGTACTTC. This chain uses TRBV4-2 with TRBJ2-5, with no clear D. Per the germline V gene, CDR1 is LGHNA and CDR2 is YNFKEQ. The CDR3 spans 13 residues. Trimming cost V 0 bases and J 3 bases, with 5 bases left between them.

The chain links TRBV6-1 to TRBJ1-1; D gene unclear. Germline loops: CDR1 MNHNS, CDR2 SASEGT. V gave up 11 bases and J gave up 8 bases, with 21 bases separating them. CDR3 length equals 13 residues. CDR3 loop: CAGSKVGNSEAFF. The CDR3 coding sequence is TGTGCCGGCTCAAAAGTAGGGAACTCGGAAGCTTTCTTT.

The rearrangement joins TRBV6-2 or TRBV6-3 to TRBJ2-5, with D possibly being TRBD2 (5 bases). The CDR3 is 14 residues long. Per germline, CDR1 MNHEY and CDR2 SVGEGT. V lost 4 bases to trimming and J lost 2 bases, with 11 bases between them. The CDR3 loop reads CASSFSSRQETQYF. In DNA, the CDR3 is TGTGCCAGCAGTTTTTCTAGCCGGCAAGAGACCCAGTACTTC.

This clonotype has a handful of counts. The rearrangement uses TRBV12-5 and TRBJ1-4; 10 nucleotides line up with TRBD1. Losses at the gene ends were 11 bases for V and 5 bases for J; bases not matched to a gene: 8. CDR1 and CDR2 (germline): LGHNT, FRNRAP. This CDR3 contains 14 residues. CDR3 coding DNA: TGTGCTGGGATCCCGGGACAGGGGAATGAAAAACTGTTTTTT. This sequence encodes CAGIPGQGNEKLFF.

The chain recombines TRBV12-5 with TRBJ2-3; D is possibly TRBD1 or TRBD2 (5 bases each). CDR3 length: 13 residues. Germline V CDR1 and CDR2: LGHNT, FRNRAP. Trimming took 6 bases from V and 12 from J, leaving 19 bases between them. CDR3 region: CASGSNRDDRQYF. CDR3 DNA: TGTGCTAGTGGCTCCAACCGGGACGATAGACAGTATTTT.

This clonotype was detected only a few times. J is TRBJ2-5 and V is TRBV27; D uncertain. V lost 5 bases, J lost 5 bases, and 12 bases lay in between. Germline V CDR1 and CDR2: MNHEY, SMNVEV (reference sequence). CDR3 length equals 13 residues. CDR3 DNA: TGTGCCAGCAGTCCTCGGACGCGGGAGACCCAGTACTTC. Its protein product is CASSPRTRETQYF.

In its sample, this clonotype was seen a few times. The V call is TRBV4-1, the J call TRBJ1-4; D perhaps matches TRBD1 (5 bases). This CDR3 is 15 amino acids long. Looked up from germline, CDR1 is MGHRA and CDR2 is YSYEKL. Trimming took 0 bases from V and 7 from J, leaving 12 bases between them. CDR3: CASSQEWGVGEKLFF. The CDR3 DNA reads as TGCGCCAGCAGCCAAGAATGGGGGGTCGGTGAAAAACTGTTTTTT.

The chain combines TRBV5-1 with TRBJ2-7; 9 nucleotides align to TRBD1. CDR1 and CDR2 from the germline V gene are SGHRS and YFSETQ. The CDR3 is made up of 14 amino acids. V lost 4 bases and J lost 4; bases outside the gene matches: 6. The CDR3 nucleotides read TGCGCCAGCAGCGGGGGGACAGGGTCATACGAGCAGTACTTC. Translating it yields CASSGGTGSYEQYF.

The chain is built from TRBV6-2 or TRBV6-3 and TRBJ2-1, with D perhaps assigned TRBD1 or TRBD2 (6 bases each). V dropped 0 bases and J dropped 9 bases, with 18 bases sitting between them. Germline V gene data show CDR1 as MNHEY and CDR2 as SVGEGT. The CDR3 has 16 residues. The CDR3 is CASSYSDRPIGSEQFF. CDR3 DNA sequence: TGTGCCAGCAGTTACTCCGACAGGCCGATCGGGAGTGAGCAGTTCTTC.